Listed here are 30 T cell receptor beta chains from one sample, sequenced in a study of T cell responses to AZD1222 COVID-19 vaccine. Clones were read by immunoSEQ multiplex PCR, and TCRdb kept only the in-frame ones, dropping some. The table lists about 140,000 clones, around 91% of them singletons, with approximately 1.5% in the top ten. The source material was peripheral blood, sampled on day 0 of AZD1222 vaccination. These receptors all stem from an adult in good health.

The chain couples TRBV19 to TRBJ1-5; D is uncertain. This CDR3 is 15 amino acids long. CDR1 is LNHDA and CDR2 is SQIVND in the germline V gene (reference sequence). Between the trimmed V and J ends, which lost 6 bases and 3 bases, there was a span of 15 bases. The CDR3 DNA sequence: TGTGCCAGTAGCCCCCCGGGAAGGAACAATCAGCCCCAGCATTTT. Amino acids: CASSPPGRNNQPQHF. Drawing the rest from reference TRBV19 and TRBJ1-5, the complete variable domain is DGGITQSPKYLFRKEGQNVTLSCEQNLNHDAMYWYRQDPGQGLRLIYYSQIVNDFQKGDIAEGYSVSREKKESFPLTVTSAQKNPTAFYLCASSPPGRNNQPQHFGDGTRLSIL.

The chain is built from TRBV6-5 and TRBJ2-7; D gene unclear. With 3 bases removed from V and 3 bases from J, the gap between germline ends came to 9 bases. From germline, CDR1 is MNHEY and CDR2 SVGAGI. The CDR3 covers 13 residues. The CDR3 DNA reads TGTGCCAGCAGTTATAGAGCGAACTACGAGCAGTACTTC. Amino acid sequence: CASSYRANYEQYF.

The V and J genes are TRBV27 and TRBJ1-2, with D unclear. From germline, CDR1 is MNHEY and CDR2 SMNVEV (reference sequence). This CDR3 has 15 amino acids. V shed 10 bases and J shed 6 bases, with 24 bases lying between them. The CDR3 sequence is CATRTVDGELHGYTF. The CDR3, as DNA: TGTGCCACCAGGACGGTTGATGGGGAACTTCATGGCTACACCTTC.

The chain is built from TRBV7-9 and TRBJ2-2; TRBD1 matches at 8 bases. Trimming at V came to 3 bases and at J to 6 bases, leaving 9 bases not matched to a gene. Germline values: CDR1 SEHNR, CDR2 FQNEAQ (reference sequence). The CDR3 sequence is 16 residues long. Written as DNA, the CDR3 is TGTGCCAGCAGCTTCTTCAGGACAGGGTTCCCCGGGGAGCTGTTTTTT. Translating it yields CASSFFRTGFPGELFF.

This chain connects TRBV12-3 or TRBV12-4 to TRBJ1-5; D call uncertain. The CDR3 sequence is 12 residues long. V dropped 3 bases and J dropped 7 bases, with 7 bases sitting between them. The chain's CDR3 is CASSFQAQPQHF. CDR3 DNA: TGTGCCAGCAGTTTTCAGGCCCAGCCCCAGCATTTT.

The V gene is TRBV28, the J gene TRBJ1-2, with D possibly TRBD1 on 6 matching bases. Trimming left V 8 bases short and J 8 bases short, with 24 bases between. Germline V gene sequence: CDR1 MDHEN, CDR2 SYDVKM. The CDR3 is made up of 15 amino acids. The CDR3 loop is CASASPGANRWGYTF. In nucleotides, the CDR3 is TGTGCCAGCGCCTCCCCAGGGGCCAACCGATGGGGCTACACCTTC.

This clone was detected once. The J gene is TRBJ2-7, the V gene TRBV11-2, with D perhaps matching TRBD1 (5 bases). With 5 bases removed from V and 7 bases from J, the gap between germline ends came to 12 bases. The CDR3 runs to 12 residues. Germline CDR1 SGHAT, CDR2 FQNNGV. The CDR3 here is CASSAQGLEQYF. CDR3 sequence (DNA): TGTGCCAGCAGCGCCCAGGGTTTAGAGCAGTACTTC. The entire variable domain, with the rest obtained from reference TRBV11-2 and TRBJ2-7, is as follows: EAGVAQSPRYKIIEKRQSVAFWCNPISGHATLYWYQQILGQGPKLLIQFQNNGVVDDSQLPKDRFSAERLKGVDSTLKIQPAKLEDSAVYLCASSAQGLEQYFGPGTRLTVT.

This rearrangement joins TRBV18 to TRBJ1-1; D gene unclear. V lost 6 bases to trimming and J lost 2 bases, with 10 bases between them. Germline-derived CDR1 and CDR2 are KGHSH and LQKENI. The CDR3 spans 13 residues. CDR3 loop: CASSERYNTEAFF. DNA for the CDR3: TGTGCCAGCTCGGAACGATACAACACTGAAGCTTTCTTT.

CDR3 in DNA: TGTGCCAGCAGTGACTCGAGCGGGAACACCGGGGAGCTGTTTTTT. It specifies CASSDSSGNTGELFF. The chain has TRBV6-4 and TRBJ2-2; D is possibly TRBD2 (5 bases). In germline, CDR1 is MRHNA, CDR2 SNTAGT. V was trimmed by 0 bases and J by 1 base, leaving 6 bases between them. This CDR3 spans 15 amino acids.

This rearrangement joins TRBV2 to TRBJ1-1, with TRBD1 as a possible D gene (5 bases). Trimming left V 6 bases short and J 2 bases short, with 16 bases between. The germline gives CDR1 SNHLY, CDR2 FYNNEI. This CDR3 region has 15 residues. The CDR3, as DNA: TGTGCCAGCAGCGCCCGCGGGGGTGGCAACACTGAAGCTTTCTTT. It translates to CASSARGGGNTEAFF.

The CDR3, as DNA: TGTGCCATCAGTCGGGACAGCGGGATAAGCGCCAATGGCTACACCTTC. It codes for CAISRDSGISANGYTF. The rearrangement links TRBV10-3 to TRBJ1-2; 7 bases line up with TRBD1. This CDR3 comprises 16 residues. Trimming removed 5 bases from V and 6 bases from J; junction bases left unmatched: 15. In germline, CDR1 is ENHRY, CDR2 SYGVKD.

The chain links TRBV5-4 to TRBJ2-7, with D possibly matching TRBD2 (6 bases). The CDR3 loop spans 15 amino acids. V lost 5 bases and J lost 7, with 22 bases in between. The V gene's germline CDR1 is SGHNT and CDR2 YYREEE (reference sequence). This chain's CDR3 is CASSDPGVPGYEQYF. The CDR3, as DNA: TGTGCCAGCAGTGACCCGGGGGTCCCTGGATATGAGCAGTACTTC.

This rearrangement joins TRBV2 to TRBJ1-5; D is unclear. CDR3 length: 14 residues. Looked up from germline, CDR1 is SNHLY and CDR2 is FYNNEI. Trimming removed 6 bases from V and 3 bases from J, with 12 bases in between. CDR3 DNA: TGTGCCAGCAGAGAAAGAGGGTTCAATCAGCCCCAGCATTTT. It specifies CASRERGFNQPQHF. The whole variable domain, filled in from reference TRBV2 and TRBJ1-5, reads EPEVTQTPSHQVTQMGQEVILRCVPISNHLYFYWYRQILGQKVEFLVSFYNNEISEKSEIFDDQFSVERPDGSNFTLKIRSTKLEDSAMYFCASRERGFNQPQHFGDGTRLSIL.

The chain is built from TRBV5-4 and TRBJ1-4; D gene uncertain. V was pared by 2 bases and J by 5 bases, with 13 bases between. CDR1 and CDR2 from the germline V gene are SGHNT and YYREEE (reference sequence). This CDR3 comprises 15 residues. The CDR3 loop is CASSFLEAPNEKLFF. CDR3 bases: TGTGCCAGCAGCTTCCTTGAGGCACCAAATGAAAAACTGTTTTTT.

The chain's CDR3 is CASSLEGRANGYTF. DNA of the CDR3: TGTGCCAGCAGCTTGGAAGGCAGGGCTAATGGCTACACCTTC. The gene calls are TRBV5-4 and TRBJ1-2, with D possibly being TRBD1 (5 bases). V was pared by 0 bases and J by 6 bases, with 12 bases between. The CDR3 covers 14 residues. The V gene's germline CDR1 is SGHNT and CDR2 YYREEE (reference sequence).

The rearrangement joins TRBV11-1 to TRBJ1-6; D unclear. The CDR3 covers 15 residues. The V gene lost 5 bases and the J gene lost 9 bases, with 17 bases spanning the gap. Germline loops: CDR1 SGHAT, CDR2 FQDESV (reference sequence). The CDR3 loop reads CASSQYYPTGSPLHF. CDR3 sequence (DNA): TGTGCCAGCAGCCAGTACTACCCAACGGGTTCACCCCTCCACTTT.

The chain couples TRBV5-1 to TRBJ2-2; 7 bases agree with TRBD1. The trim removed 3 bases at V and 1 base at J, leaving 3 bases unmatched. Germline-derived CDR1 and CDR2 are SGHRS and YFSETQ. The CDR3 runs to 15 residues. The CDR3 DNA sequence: TGCGCCAGCAGCTCGGGACAGCGGAACACCGGGGAGCTGTTTTTT. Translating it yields CASSSGQRNTGELFF.

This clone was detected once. CDR3 in amino acids: CASNLRQGALLAEAFF. As DNA, the CDR3 is TGCGCCAGCAATCTGAGGCAGGGGGCGCTTTTGGCTGAAGCTTTCTTT. The chain couples TRBV5-1 to TRBJ1-1, with TRBD1 matching over 8 bases. Losses at the gene ends were 6 bases for V and 6 bases for J; bases not matched to a gene: 16. Germline CDR1 SGHRS, CDR2 YFSETQ. There are 16 residues in the CDR3.

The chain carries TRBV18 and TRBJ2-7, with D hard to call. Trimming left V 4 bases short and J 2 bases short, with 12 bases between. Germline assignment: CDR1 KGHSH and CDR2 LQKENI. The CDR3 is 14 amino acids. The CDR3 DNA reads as TGTGCCAGCTCACGGGTCGAGAGAACCTACGAGCAGTACTTC. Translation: CASSRVERTYEQYF.

The CDR3 sequence: CASALRVLNIQYF. DNA for the CDR3: TGTGCTAGTGCCCTTCGGGTGTTAAACATTCAGTACTTC. The V and J genes are TRBV12-5 and TRBJ2-4, with unresolved D. Deletions cut 7 bases from V and 6 bases from J, with 13 bases between. Germline-derived CDR1 and CDR2 are LGHNT and FRNRAP. The CDR3 runs 13 residues.

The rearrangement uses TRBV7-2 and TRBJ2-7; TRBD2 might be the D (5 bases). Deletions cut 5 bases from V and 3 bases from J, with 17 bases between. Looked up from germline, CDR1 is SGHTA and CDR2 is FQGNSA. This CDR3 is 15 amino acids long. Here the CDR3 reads CASSPRTLARYEQYF. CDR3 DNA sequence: TGTGCCAGCAGCCCCCGGACCCTAGCCCGCTACGAGCAGTACTTC.

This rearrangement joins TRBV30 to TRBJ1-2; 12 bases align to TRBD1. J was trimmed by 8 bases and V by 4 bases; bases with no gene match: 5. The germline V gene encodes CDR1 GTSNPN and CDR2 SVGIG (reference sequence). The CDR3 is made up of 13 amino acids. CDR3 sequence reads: CAWTRDRGLGYTF. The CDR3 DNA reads TGTGCCTGGACCCGGGACAGGGGGCTCGGCTACACCTTC.

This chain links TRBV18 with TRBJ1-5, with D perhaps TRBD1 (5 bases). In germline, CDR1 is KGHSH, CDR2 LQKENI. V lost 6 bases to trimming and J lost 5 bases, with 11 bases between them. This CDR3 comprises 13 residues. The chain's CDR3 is CASSREGHQPQHF. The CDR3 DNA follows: TGTGCCAGCTCCAGGGAGGGACATCAGCCCCAGCATTTT. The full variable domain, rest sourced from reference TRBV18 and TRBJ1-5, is NAGVMQNPRHLVRRRGQEARLRCSPMKGHSHVYWYRQLPEEGLKFMVYLQKENIIDESGMPKERFSAEFPKEGPSILRIQQVVRGDSAAYFCASSREGHQPQHFGDGTRLSIL.

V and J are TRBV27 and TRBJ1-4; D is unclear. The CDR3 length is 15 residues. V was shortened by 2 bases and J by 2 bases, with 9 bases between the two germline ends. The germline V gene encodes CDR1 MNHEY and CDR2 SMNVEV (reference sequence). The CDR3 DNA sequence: TGTGCCAGCAGTTTAGGGGTACGGACTAATGAAAAACTGTTTTTT. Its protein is CASSLGVRTNEKLFF.

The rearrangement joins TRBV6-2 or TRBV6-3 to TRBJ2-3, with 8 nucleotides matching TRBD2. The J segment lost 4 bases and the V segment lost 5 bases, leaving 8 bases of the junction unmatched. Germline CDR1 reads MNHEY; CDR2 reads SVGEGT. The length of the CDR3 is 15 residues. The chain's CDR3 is CASSVAGTPADTQYF. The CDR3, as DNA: TGTGCCAGCAGTGTAGCGGGAACACCTGCAGATACGCAGTATTTT.

DNA of the CDR3: TGTGCCAGCAGTGCAAGACAGTGGGGTGGGCCCCAGCATTTT. Encoded protein: CASSARQWGGPQHF. This chain connects TRBV2 to TRBJ1-5, with a weak D call TRBD1 (5 bases). Germline V gene sequence: CDR1 SNHLY, CDR2 FYNNEI. The CDR3 contains 14 residues. Trimming took off 4 bases at V and 9 bases at J, with 16 bases between the two ends. Variable domain in full (rest from reference TRBV2 and TRBJ1-5): EPEVTQTPSHQVTQMGQEVILRCVPISNHLYFYWYRQILGQKVEFLVSFYNNEISEKSEIFDDQFSVERPDGSNFTLKIRSTKLEDSAMYFCASSARQWGGPQHFGDGTRLSIL.

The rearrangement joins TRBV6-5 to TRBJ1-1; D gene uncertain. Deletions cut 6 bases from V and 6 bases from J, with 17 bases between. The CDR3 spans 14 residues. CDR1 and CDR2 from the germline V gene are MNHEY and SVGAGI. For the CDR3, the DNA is TGTGCCAGCAGCTACCGACGCGGGTCTTCTGAAGCTTTCTTT. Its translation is CASSYRRGSSEAFF.

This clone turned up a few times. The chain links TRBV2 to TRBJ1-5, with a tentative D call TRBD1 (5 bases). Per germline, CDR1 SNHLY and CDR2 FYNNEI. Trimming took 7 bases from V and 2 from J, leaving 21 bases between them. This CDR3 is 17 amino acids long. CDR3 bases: TGTGCCAGCAACCGGGGACTCGCCGGGGCTGGCAATCAGCCCCAGCATTTT. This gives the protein CASNRGLAGAGNQPQHF.

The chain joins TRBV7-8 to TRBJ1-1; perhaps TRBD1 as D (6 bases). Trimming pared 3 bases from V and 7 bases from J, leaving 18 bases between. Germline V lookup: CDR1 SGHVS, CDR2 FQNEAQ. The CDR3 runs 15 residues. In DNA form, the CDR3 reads TGTGCCAGCAGCTTGGAAATTAACCAGGGGTTTGAAGCTTTCTTT. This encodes CASSLEINQGFEAFF.

CDR3 in amino acids: CASSSPTSGTGGTQYF. In nucleotides, the CDR3 is TGTGCCAGCAGTTCGCCGACTAGCGGGACTGGTGGGACCCAGTACTTC. The chain joins TRBV6-5 to TRBJ2-5; 11 nucleotides line up with TRBD2. The CDR3 has 16 residues. Germline V gene sequence: CDR1 MNHEY, CDR2 SVGAGI. The ends lost 4 bases at V and 7 bases at J; junction bases unmatched: 11.